Sequencing of this T cell receptor (beta chain) was carried out in a study of early T cells in non-severe SARS-CoV-2 infection. Across the study: Bulk RNA from unsorted whole blood was sequenced; chains were unpaired.

This clonotype was detected only a few times. Its specificity is unknown. Study-wide results and caveats: Database matching using VDJdb favored anti-spike CD8 responses, with private and CD4 specificities left missing.

The V gene's germline CDR1 is KGHSH and CDR2 LQKENI. This CDR3 has 14 amino acids. V shed 2 bases and J shed 0 bases, with 5 bases lying between them. Attachment of unique molecular identifiers to individual cDNA molecules was performed. TCRdb redid the calling of the 5' RACE reads with MiXCR, one entry per CDR3 protein. The profile shows 100,000 to 150,000 distinct CDR3 sequences, 15% of them singletons. This receptor was obtained from an adult who was a healthcare worker with PCR-confirmed SARS-CoV-2 infection or an uninfected control (not recorded which). Sequencing input: whole blood. The rearrangement links TRBV18 to TRBJ1-3; unclear D gene. This CDR3 reads CASSPGHSGNTIYF. CDR3 nucleotide sequence: TGTGCCAGCTCACCAGGCCACTCTGGAAACACCATATATTTT.